This T cell receptor (beta chain) was captured by sequencing in a study of cytomegalovirus exposure and HLA in healthy donors. Study results and caveats: CMV serostatus alone was available as immune exposure information. Rarity characterized most TCR sequences, yet some public TCRs appeared in many donors. For TCR beta chains, V- and J-gene trimming was later linked to a missense DCLRE1C variant.

PCR employed 60 Vbeta and 13 Jbeta primers. Repertoires were generated with immunoSEQ multiplex PCR, while TCRdb's copy carries only in-frame clones and drops some. Here the sample spans under 150,000 clones, around 87% being singletons. Turning to this clone: Its specificity is not known.

Material: PBMCs. This sequence originates from a woman in her 30s in good health and CMV-seronegative.

This CDR3 reads CASSEAHGVRGYTF. The DNA for the CDR3 is TGTGCCAGCAGTGAAGCACACGGAGTCCGTGGCTACACCTTC. The V and J genes are TRBV2 and TRBJ1-2; D is unresolved. Trimming stripped 0 bases from V and 7 bases from J, with 12 bases between. CDR1 SNHLY and CDR2 FYNNEI come from the germline V gene. The CDR3 consists of 14 residues.